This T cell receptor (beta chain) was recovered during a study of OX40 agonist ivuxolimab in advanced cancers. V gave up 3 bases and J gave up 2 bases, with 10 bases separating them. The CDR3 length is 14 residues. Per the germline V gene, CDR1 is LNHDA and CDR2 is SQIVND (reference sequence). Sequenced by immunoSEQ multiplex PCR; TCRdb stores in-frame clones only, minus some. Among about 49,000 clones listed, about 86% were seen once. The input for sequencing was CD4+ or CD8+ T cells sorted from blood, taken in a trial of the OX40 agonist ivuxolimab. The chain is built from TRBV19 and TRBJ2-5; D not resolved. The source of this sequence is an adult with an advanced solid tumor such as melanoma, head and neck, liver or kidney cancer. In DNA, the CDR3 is TGTGCCAGTAGTATTAACAACAGACAAGAGACCCAGTACTTC. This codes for CASSINNRQETQYF.